The T cell receptor (beta chain) under discussion was sequenced for a study of cytomegalovirus exposure and HLA in healthy donors. Study-level results: Rare sequences made up most TCRs, while some public TCRs were found in many donors. The investigators catalogued some 160 TCR beta chains as cytomegalovirus-associated. Cytomegalovirus status was reportedly diagnosed by the classifier with high sensitivity and specificity.

Turning to this clone: Its antigen is not identified.

From the roughly 110-subject validation cohort, which was separate from the approximately 700-subject first cohort, the donors were drawn. Germline V CDR1 and CDR2: SNHLY, FYNNEI. Losses at the gene ends were 6 bases for V and 2 bases for J; bases not matched to a gene: 3. The CDR3 is 14 residues long. Method: immunoSEQ multiplex PCR; TCRdb's copy keeps in-frame clones and lacks some. The table shows roughly 150,000 clones, with approximately 86% occurring only once. Sequenced sample: PBMCs. This chain joins TRBV2 and TRBJ1-5; 8 nucleotides line up with TRBD1. This clonotype was obtained from a woman between 18 and 29 years old in good health and CMV-seronegative. The CDR3 nucleotides are TGTGCCAGCAGACCACAGGGGGGCAATCAGCCCCAGCATTTT. Protein: CASRPQGGNQPQHF.